This T cell receptor beta chain was captured in a study of blood T cell repertoires in COVID-19. Turning to the study itself: From T cells, B-cell-depleted T cells, or PBMCs came the material, which was cDNA or gDNA.

The CDR3 contains 16 residues. The ends lost 0 bases at V and 5 bases at J; junction bases unmatched: 6. Germline V gene lookup returns CDR1 SGHRS and CDR2 YFSETQ. Using immunoSEQ multiplex PCR, the repertoire was profiled, and TCRdb retains in-frame clones only, with some absent. The data contain approximately 100,000 clones, around 82% of them seen just once; the ten biggest clones take up 6.6%. The chain employs TRBV5-1 and TRBJ1-4; 8 bases line up with TRBD1. This receptor was taken from a woman between 50 and 59 years old with acute or convalescent COVID-19. Sequenced: peripheral blood. The CDR3 region is CASSLAWTGTNEKLFF. DNA of the CDR3: TGCGCCAGCAGCTTGGCCTGGACAGGGACGAATGAAAAACTGTTTTTT.